These T cell receptor beta chains were read from a single sample in a study of T cell responses to AZD1222 COVID-19 vaccine. Sequencing was performed with immunoSEQ multiplex PCR; in TCRdb, only in-frame clones are kept and a portion is missing. Of more than 95,000 clones in the sample, 87% were seen once. The source was peripheral blood, collected on day 0 of AZD1222 vaccination. Receptors originate from an adult in good health. Each CDR3 is given with its conserved first and last residue. The order of the fields is CDR3 protein, CDR3 DNA, D gene, clone size, V gene, J gene. A D gene is named only where the DNA matches it firmly. Only part of the rows carry a size: once, few, many, or a class if the clone is expanded.

CASRMGQGSGEQYF,TGTGCCAGCAGGATGGGACAGGGCTCGGGCGAGCAGTACTTC,TRBD1,.,TRBV27,TRBJ2-7
CASSLEGQLNTEAFF,TGCGCCAGCAGCTTGGAGGGACAACTGAACACTGAAGCTTTCTTT,.,.,TRBV5-1,TRBJ1-1
CASSKRDAYEQYF,TGCGCCAGCAGCAAACGGGACGCCTACGAGCAGTACTTC,.,.,TRBV5-1,TRBJ2-7
CSAVWGITGELFF,TGCAGCGCAGTCTGGGGGATTACCGGGGAGCTGTTTTTT,.,.,TRBV29-1,TRBJ2-2
CASRAGPRDEKLFF,TGTGCCAGCAGGGCGGGACCTCGGGATGAAAAACTGTTTTTT,.,.,TRBV11-2,TRBJ1-4
CASSGTGTGRRDEQFF,TGTGCCAGCAGTGGAACCGGGACAGGGAGACGGGATGAGCAGTTCTTC,TRBD1,.,TRBV28,TRBJ2-1
CASSQDARGGGQPQHF,TGCGCCAGCAGCCAAGATGCGAGGGGCGGGGGTCAGCCCCAGCATTTT,.,.,TRBV4-3,TRBJ1-5
CASSPANTEAFF,TGTGCCAGCAGCCCCGCGAACACTGAAGCTTTCTTT,.,.,TRBV28,TRBJ1-1
CASSPLRGEGTEAFF,TGCGCCAGCAGTCCCCTCAGGGGAGAGGGCACTGAAGCTTTCTTT,.,.,TRBV10-2,TRBJ1-1
CASSESGVSGANVLTF,TGTGCCAGCAGCGAATCGGGTGTCTCTGGGGCCAACGTCCTGACTTTC,.,.,TRBV9,TRBJ2-6
CASSLTQAPGNTIYF,TGTGCCAGCAGCTTAACTCAGGCCCCTGGAAACACCATATATTTT,.,.,TRBV7-8,TRBJ1-3
CASSLGTRNEQFF,TGTGCCAGCAGCTTGGGGACTAGGAATGAGCAGTTCTTC,TRBD2,.,TRBV5-4,TRBJ2-1
CARGPGQGTDTQYF,TGTGCAAGGGGACCGGGACAGGGCACAGATACGCAGTATTTT,.,once,TRBV12-2,TRBJ2-3
CASDKASCNEQFF,TGTGCCAGCGATAAAGCGTCCTGCAATGAGCAGTTCTTC,.,.,TRBV21-1,TRBJ2-1
CASSGSGDRVIYGYTF,TGTGCCAGCAGCGGCTCGGGGGACAGAGTTATCTATGGCTACACCTTC,TRBD1,few,TRBV9,TRBJ1-2
CASSSLGQRGRSDTQYF,TGCGCCAGCAGCTCTCTAGGGCAGCGGGGGCGCTCAGATACGCAGTATTTT,TRBD2,.,TRBV5-1,TRBJ2-3
CATSDGRGVSAQPQHF,TGTGCCACCAGTGACGGTAGGGGGGTCTCTGCTCAGCCCCAGCATTTT,.,.,TRBV24-1,TRBJ1-5
CASSYPGQGIYGYTF,TGTGCCAGCAGCTACCCGGGACAGGGGATCTATGGCTACACCTTC,TRBD1,once,TRBV7-2,TRBJ1-2
CASSYQGREQYF,TGCGCCAGCAGCTACCAGGGTCGCGAGCAGTACTTC,.,once,TRBV5-1,TRBJ2-7
CASTRTGYGYTF,TGTGCCAGCACCCGGACAGGCTATGGCTACACCTTC,TRBD1,.,TRBV12-3/TRBV12-4,TRBJ1-2
CASSTGRSYNSPLHF,TGTGCCAGCAGCACGGGACGGTCCTATAATTCACCCCTCCACTTT,.,.,TRBV5-6,TRBJ1-6
CASSANEQYF,TGTGCCAGCAGCGCAAACGAGCAGTACTTC,.,.,TRBV3-1/TRBV3-2,TRBJ2-7
CASSQEAENTEAFF,TGCGCCAGCAGCCAAGAAGCGGAGAACACTGAAGCTTTCTTT,.,.,TRBV4-3,TRBJ1-1
CASSLPGEYATNEKLFF,TGTGCCAGCAGCTTACCCGGAGAGTATGCAACTAATGAAAAACTGTTTTTT,.,.,TRBV7-8,TRBJ1-4
CASSPGGYEQYF,TGTGCCAGCAGCCCAGGGGGTTACGAGCAGTACTTC,TRBD1,.,TRBV14,TRBJ2-7
CASSVETGAVNTEAFF,TGTGCCAGCAGCGTAGAGACAGGGGCAGTGAACACTGAAGCTTTCTTT,TRBD1,once,TRBV9,TRBJ1-1
CASSQTSGNTIYF,TGTGCCAGCAGCCAGACCTCTGGAAACACCATATATTTT,.,.,TRBV12-3/TRBV12-4,TRBJ1-3
CASSAQLGGNTEAFF,TGTGCCAGCAGTGCACAGTTAGGGGGAAACACTGAAGCTTTCTTT,.,.,TRBV2,TRBJ1-1
CASSQEKAAPQYF,TGCGCCAGCAGCCAAGAGAAGGCAGCCCCGCAGTACTTC,.,.,TRBV4-3,TRBJ2-5
CASSYPGRAEAFF,TGTGCCAGCAGTTACCCGGGGAGGGCTGAAGCTTTCTTT,.,.,TRBV6-5,TRBJ1-1
CASSPDRVEQYF,TGTGCCAGCAGTCCGGACAGAGTCGAGCAGTACTTC,.,.,TRBV28,TRBJ2-7
CASSRRSGALSYGYTF,TGTGCCAGCAGCCGCCGATCGGGGGCTCTAAGCTATGGCTACACCTTC,.,.,TRBV3-1/TRBV3-2,TRBJ1-2
CASFLDSSYNEQFF,TGTGCCAGCTTCCTCGACAGCTCTTACAATGAGCAGTTCTTC,.,few,TRBV28,TRBJ2-1
CASSSRTGANTTKQYF,TGTGCCAGCAGCTCACGAACAGGGGCGAATACTACGAAGCAGTACTTC,TRBD1,.,TRBV7-3,TRBJ2-7
CASRIRLTGLRQETQYF,TGCGCCAGCAGAATCCGTTTGACGGGACTACGTCAAGAGACCCAGTACTTC,TRBD2,once,TRBV5-1,TRBJ2-5
CATSSTGDYEQYF,TGTGCCACCAGCTCCACAGGGGACTACGAGCAGTACTTC,TRBD1,.,TRBV15,TRBJ2-7
CASSWTSVGTGELFF,TGTGCCAGCAGCTGGACCTCGGTGGGGACCGGGGAGCTGTTTTTT,.,.,TRBV7-3,TRBJ2-2
CASSLAPGTSGRNTGELFF,TGTGCCAGCAGCTTAGCCCCTGGGACTAGCGGGAGGAACACCGGGGAGCTGTTTTTT,TRBD2,.,TRBV7-8,TRBJ2-2
CASSFSGDYWNEQYF,TGTGCCAGCAGTTTTTCAGGAGACTACTGGAACGAGCAGTACTTC,.,.,TRBV6-5,TRBJ2-7